Below, 23 T cell receptor beta chains from the same sample are listed, as sequenced in a study of T-cell memory formation after mild COVID-19. TCRdb re-derived calls from the 5' RACE reads in MiXCR, one entry per CDR3 protein. The sample gives hundreds of thousands of distinct CDR3 sequences, roughly 17% of which show up once; less than 10% is in the top ten. The sample comprised PBMCs or a T cell subset sorted from them (not recorded which). Receptor source: an adult woman who had mild COVID-19 (a few samples of this study predate the infection). Cell type and time point are not known.

This clonotype has a handful of counts. This sequence joins TRBV7-9 and TRBJ1-4, with 7 bases identical to TRBD1. Per the germline V gene, CDR1 is SEHNR and CDR2 is FQNEAQ (reference sequence). V trimming: 7 bases; J trimming: 5 bases; junction bases outside the gene matches: 10. The CDR3 is 15 residues long. CDR3 bases: TGTGCCAGCACGGTACAGGGACAGCCAAATGAAAAACTGTTTTTT. It encodes CASTVQGQPNEKLFF.

V and J are TRBV3-1 and TRBJ1-1; TRBD1 matches at 10 bases. The CDR3 is 16 amino acids. Trimming cost V 1 base and J 5 bases; bases outside gene matches: 7. The germline V gene has CDR1 LGHDT and CDR2 YNNKEL (reference sequence). The CDR3 here is CASSQGQGARRTEAFF. CDR3 sequence (DNA): TGTGCCAGCAGCCAAGGACAGGGGGCAAGGAGGACTGAAGCTTTCTTT.

At least ten counts were recorded for this clonotype. The CDR3 here is CASIGGARLNTGELFF. The CDR3 region has the DNA TGTGCCAGCATAGGGGGGGCTCGCTTGAACACCGGGGAGCTGTTTTTT. V usage is TRBV27 and J usage is TRBJ2-2; a possible D gene is TRBD2 (7 bases). Trimming removed 7 bases from V and 1 base from J, with 16 bases in between. Looked up from germline, CDR1 is MNHEY and CDR2 is SMNVEV (reference sequence). The CDR3 has 16 amino acids.

This clonotype has more than one count but fewer than ten. V usage is TRBV12-3 or TRBV12-4 and J usage is TRBJ2-5; 14 bases agree with TRBD2. The V segment lost 4 bases and the J segment 5 bases; nucleotides outside the gene matches: 6. The CDR3 contains 16 residues. The CDR3, as DNA: TGTGCCAGCAGTTCCCGGGGACTAGCGGGAGAGGAGACCCAGTACTTC. Residues: CASSSRGLAGEETQYF.

The chain recombines TRBV12-3 or TRBV12-4 with TRBJ1-6, with D possibly matching TRBD1 (5 bases). CDR3 size: 15 residues. V dropped 3 bases and J dropped 2 bases, with 8 bases sitting between them. CDR3 coding DNA: TGTGCCAGCAGTTTTCGGGGACCCTATAATTCACCCCTCCACTTT. Translating gives CASSFRGPYNSPLHF.

This clonotype was picked up a small number of times. The chain employs TRBV7-2 and TRBJ2-1; D gene uncertain. This CDR3 spans 15 amino acids. V shed 5 bases and J shed 0 bases, with 11 bases lying between them. In germline, CDR1 is SGHTA, CDR2 FQGNSA. This CDR3 reads CASSPSPGSYNEQFF. As DNA, the CDR3 is TGTGCCAGCAGCCCATCCCCGGGCTCCTACAATGAGCAGTTCTTC. Full variable domain (missing parts from reference TRBV7-2 and TRBJ2-1): GAGVSQSPSNKVTEKGKDVELRCDPISGHTALYWYRQSLGQGLEFLIYFQGNSAPDKSGLPSDRFSAERTGGSVSTLTIQRTQQEDSAVYLCASSPSPGSYNEQFFGPGTRLTVL.

This clonotype was counted a single time. The V call is TRBV4-3, the J call TRBJ1-1; TRBD1 matches at 10 bases. The ends lost 2 bases at V and 7 bases at J; junction bases unmatched: 4. The CDR3 is 14 residues long. Germline V gene sequence: CDR1 LGHNA, CDR2 YSLEER. The CDR3 region is CASSQMTGGGEAFF. The CDR3 coding sequence is TGCGCCAGCAGCCAAATGACAGGGGGCGGTGAAGCTTTCTTT.

This clonotype appeared a few times. The chain is built from TRBV6-2 or TRBV6-3 and TRBJ2-7, with 10 bases lining up with TRBD2. J lost 2 bases, V lost 0 bases, and 1 base had no gene match. This CDR3 contains 15 residues. CDR1 and CDR2 from the germline V gene are MNHEY and SVGEGT. The chain's CDR3 is CASSYSGTSAYEQYF. The CDR3 DNA is TGTGCCAGCAGTTACTCCGGGACTAGCGCCTACGAGCAGTACTTC.

This chain joins TRBV4-3 and TRBJ2-1, with D possibly TRBD1 on 6 matching bases. The germline gives CDR1 LGHNA, CDR2 YSLEER. Trimming removed 3 bases at V and 10 bases at J, with 13 bases between. This CDR3 has 13 residues. As DNA, the CDR3 is TGCGCCAGCAGCCAGGGCAGGGGCGGGGAGCAGTTCTTC. This gives the protein CASSQGRGGEQFF.

Points on this clonotype: Relative to the germline gene, one junction end is altered; a read error may explain this. V and J are TRBV7-2 and TRBJ2-5; 9 nucleotides align to TRBD2. In germline, CDR1 is SGHTA, CDR2 FQGNSA. The length of the CDR3 is 15 residues. CDR3 sequence (DNA): TGTGCCAGCACCTTAGCGGGAGCGAAACAAGAGACCCAGTACTTC. This translates into CASTLAGAKQETQYF.

V gene TRBV2 combines with J gene TRBJ2-5, with D maybe TRBD1 (5 bases). V gave up 0 bases and J gave up 4 bases, with 9 bases separating them. The CDR3 extends over 14 amino acids. Germline CDR1 and CDR2: SNHLY and FYNNEI. The CDR3 region has the DNA TGTGCCAGCAGTGAAGCAGGGGCTCGAGAGACCCAGTACTTC. Protein product: CASSEAGARETQYF.

This clonotype has just a few counts. The genes are TRBV2 and TRBJ2-5; 11 positions agree with TRBD2. V lost 4 bases to trimming and J lost 5 bases; unmatched junction nucleotides: 6. Per germline, CDR1 SNHLY and CDR2 FYNNEI. This CDR3 contains 15 residues. The CDR3 DNA follows: TGTGCCAGCAGTGTTTTAGCGGGAGGGCCGGAGACCCAGTACTTC. It translates to CASSVLAGGPETQYF.

The chain couples TRBV9 to TRBJ1-1, with D possibly TRBD1 on 5 matching bases. The CDR3 has 11 residues. Germline V gene data show CDR1 as SGDLS and CDR2 as YYNGEE. The V end lost 3 bases, the J end lost 11 bases, and 11 bases lay between the germline ends. CDR3 protein: CASSEVREAFF. The CDR3 DNA reads as TGTGCCAGCAGCGAGGTCAGGGAGGCTTTCTTT.

This clonotype was observed a few times. The rearrangement links TRBV27 to TRBJ2-7; D is perhaps TRBD1 (5 bases). The CDR3 runs to 12 residues. CDR1 is MNHEY, CDR2 SMNVEV, per germline (reference sequence). V was cut by 2 bases and J by 5 bases, with 7 bases left in between. CDR3: CASSLQGDEQYF. DNA for the CDR3: TGTGCCAGCAGTTTACAGGGTGACGAGCAGTACTTC.

This clonotype was seen repeatedly, ten times or more. V gene TRBV12-3 or TRBV12-4 combines with J gene TRBJ2-7; D unclear. Trimming shortened V by 6 bases and J by 9 bases, and 12 bases separated the two germline ends. The CDR3 contains 11 residues. This CDR3 reads CASRTNGVQYF. As DNA, the CDR3 is TGTGCCAGCAGAACAAACGGTGTGCAGTACTTC.

The rearrangement joins TRBV18 to TRBJ2-2; 11 bases match TRBD2. V shed 3 bases and J 4 bases; nucleotides not matched to a gene: 4. This CDR3 is 16 amino acids long. CDR1 and CDR2 from the germline V gene are KGHSH and LQKENI. The CDR3 sequence: CASSPTSGTSTGELFF. The CDR3 DNA sequence: TGTGCCAGCTCACCGACTAGCGGGACGTCCACCGGGGAGCTGTTTTTT.

This clonotype was observed many times. V and J are TRBV7-8 and TRBJ2-7; D call uncertain. Trimming took off 4 bases at V and 0 bases at J, with 10 bases between the two ends. The CDR3 totals 14 residues. Germline V gives CDR1 SGHVS, CDR2 FQNEAQ. The CDR3 is CASSYRRNSYEQYF. CDR3 coding DNA: TGTGCCAGCAGCTATCGACGGAACTCCTACGAGCAGTACTTC.

The rearrangement uses TRBV7-9 and TRBJ2-3, with D uncertain. Germline V gene data show CDR1 as SEHNR and CDR2 as FQNEAQ (reference sequence). Trimming pared 5 bases from V and 2 bases from J, leaving 14 bases between. The CDR3 is 15 residues long. The CDR3 loop reads CASSPVPTLTDTQYF. As DNA, the CDR3 is TGTGCCAGCAGCCCCGTTCCTACCCTCACAGATACGCAGTATTTT.

This clonotype was counted at least ten times. The chain combines TRBV7-7 with TRBJ2-6; a possible D gene is TRBD1 (6 bases). Germline CDR1 is SSHAT and CDR2 is FNYEAQ (reference sequence). Between the trimmed V and J ends, which lost 4 bases and 2 bases, there was a span of 6 bases. CDR3 size: 14 residues. This CDR3 is CASSSGAGANVLTF. The CDR3 DNA sequence: TGTGCCAGCAGCTCAGGGGCTGGGGCCAACGTCCTGACTTTC.

This clonotype was detected only a few times. The rearrangement links TRBV7-8 to TRBJ2-1, with 8 bases identical to TRBD2. CDR3 length: 14 amino acids. With 5 bases clipped from V and 6 bases from J, the junction kept 6 bases outside the gene matches. From germline, CDR1 is SGHVS and CDR2 FQNEAQ. The DNA for the CDR3 is TGTGCCAGCAGCCCTAGCAGCGGGAGCAATGAGCAGTTCTTC. Protein: CASSPSSGSNEQFF.

This clonotype has a handful of counts. The chain has TRBV5-1 and TRBJ2-2; 7 positions match TRBD1. The CDR3 sequence is 15 residues long. The trim removed 5 bases at V and 5 bases at J, leaving 9 bases unmatched. Germline V lookup: CDR1 SGHRS, CDR2 YFSETQ. The chain's CDR3 is CASSYETGWTGELFF. For the CDR3, the DNA is TGCGCCAGCAGTTACGAGACAGGGTGGACCGGGGAGCTGTTTTTT. Together with reference TRBV5-1 and TRBJ2-2, the CDR3 gives the full variable domain: KAGVTQTPRYLIKTRGQQVTLSCSPISGHRSVSWYQQTPGQGLQFLFEYFSETQRNKGNFPGRFSGRQFSNSRSEMNVSTLELGDSALYLCASSYETGWTGELFFGEGSRLTVL.

This clonotype was seen a handful of times. The chain joins TRBV20-1 to TRBJ2-1; the match to TRBD2 covers 9 bases. Looked up from germline, CDR1 is DFQATT and CDR2 is SNEGSKA (reference sequence). The CDR3 is 14 residues long. J was trimmed by 7 bases and V by 2 bases; bases with no gene match: 6. The CDR3 DNA follows: TGCAGTGCTAGACCTAGCGGGGAAGGGAATGAGCAGTTCTTC. It encodes CSARPSGEGNEQFF.

This clonotype was picked up a small number of times. This chain links TRBV13 with TRBJ2-7; the match to TRBD2 covers 7 bases. The V gene's germline CDR1 is PRHDT and CDR2 FYEKMQ (reference sequence). CDR3 size: 15 residues. Trimming removed 5 bases from V and 1 base from J; junction bases left unmatched: 8. The chain's CDR3 is CASSHTGGGSYEQYF. The CDR3 bases are TGTGCCAGCAGCCACACGGGAGGAGGATCCTACGAGCAGTACTTC.